This T cell receptor beta chain is drawn from a study of blood T cells in healthy people across ages. The CDR3 has 17 amino acids. With 6 bases clipped from V and 5 bases from J, the junction kept 9 bases outside the gene matches. There are a few counts of this clonotype. It was with a sample-barcoded 5' primer and a J-beta primer mix that a second PCR of roughly 7 to 12 cycles was run. TCRdb redid the calling of the 5' RACE reads with MiXCR, one entry per CDR3 protein. The table includes about 640,000 distinct CDR3 sequences, roughly 31% detected once. The sequencing sample was made of blood. This TCR derives from an elderly woman in good health. The chain couples TRBV12-3 or TRBV12-4 to TRBJ2-5; 16 nucleotides match TRBD2. CDR3 loop: CASSQGTSGGARETQYF. DNA of the CDR3: TGTGCCAGCAGCCAAGGGACTAGCGGGGGGGCCCGGGAGACCCAGTACTTC.